The source of this T cell receptor beta chain is a study of beta chain features in type 1 diabetes. The investigators reverse transcribed all of the isolated RNA, so they sequenced expressed TCRB transcripts. TCRdb's copy holds only in-frame clones and misses some; the assay was immunoSEQ multiplex PCR. The sample shows around 650,000 clones, over 10% of them seen only once. Only one heparinised blood draw was taken per donor, and its volume averaged about 116 mL. Study-wide findings and caveats: Type 1 diabetes patients had moderately but significantly shorter TCRB CDR3s in all four CD4+ subsets. HLA effects on TCRB rearrangement stayed unresolved here. Insertion counts at VDJ junctions were lower in type 1 diabetes patients, who also showed more deletions there.

In germline, CDR1 is ENHRY, CDR2 SYGVKD. V shed 1 base and J 1 base; nucleotides not matched to a gene: 3. CDR3 length: 15 residues. As to this clone: As yet, its antigen is unknown.

Sequencing used naive CD4+ T cells from blood. The receptor was derived from a man aged 25-45 years with type 1 diabetes. This chain connects TRBV10-3 to TRBJ2-5, with TRBD2 identical over 7 bases. CDR3 bases: TGTGCCATCAGTGAGTTGGCTAGCGGCCAAGAGACCCAGTACTTC. Translation: CAISELASGQETQYF.